These T cell receptor beta chains were read from a single sample in a study of blood T cell repertoires in COVID-19. The assay was immunoSEQ multiplex PCR, and TCRdb's table has in-frame clones only and misses some. The repertoire holds about 140,000 clones, with about 82% as singletons. Sequencing was performed on peripheral blood. Receptors originate from a man in his fifties with acute or convalescent COVID-19. Each CDR3 is given with its conserved first and last residue. A D gene is named only where the DNA matches it firmly. Where a row states a size, it is once, few, many or the class of an expanded clone; other rows omit it.

d_gene,v_gene,abundance,j_gene,CDR3nt,CDR3aa
TRBD2,TRBV5-1,-,TRBJ2-3,TGCGCCAGCAACCAACAGCTGAGCGGGAACACAGATACGCAGTATTTT,CASNQQLSGNTDTQYF
TRBD2,TRBV6-5,-,TRBJ2-7,TGTGCCAGCGCTACTAGCGGGGTAACTAGCGAGCAGTACTTC,CASATSGVTSEQYF
TRBD1,TRBV28,-,TRBJ1-5,TGTGCCAGCAGTCTCCTGACAGGGGGTCTATATAGCAATCAGCCCCAGCATTTT,CASSLLTGGLYSNQPQHF
-,TRBV21-1,-,TRBJ2-4,TGTGCCAGCAGCCCTCTAGGGACAGGGGGCGTTCCTGCCAAAAACATTCAGTACTTC,CASSPLGTGGVPAKNIQYF
-,TRBV5-4,-,TRBJ1-1,TGTGCCAGCAGCGTACAGGGAGGGGACACTGAAGCTTTCTTT,CASSVQGGDTEAFF
TRBD2,TRBV7-9,-,TRBJ2-3,TGTGCCAGCAGCTTAGAGCGGGGGGTCACAGATACGCAGTATTTT,CASSLERGVTDTQYF
TRBD2,TRBV6-1,-,TRBJ2-4,TGTGCCAGCAGTGTAGCGGGGGGGGCAATTCAGTACTTC,CASSVAGGAIQYF
-,TRBV2,-,TRBJ1-2,TGTGCCAGCAGTGAATTGGAGGGAATTTATGGCTACACCTTC,CASSELEGIYGYTF
-,TRBV14,-,TRBJ1-1,TGTGCCAGCAGCCAAGTTCGGGCCGGACATACTGAAGCTTTCTTT,CASSQVRAGHTEAFF
TRBD2,TRBV7-9,-,TRBJ2-1,TGTGCCAGCAGCTTAGAGTATTTTGGGACTAGCGGGACCTACAATGAGCAGTTCTTC,CASSLEYFGTSGTYNEQFF
-,TRBV6-5,few,TRBJ1-6,TGTGCCAGCAGTTACTCGAGAACCAACTCCGACATGCCCCTCCACTTT,CASSYSRTNSDMPLHF
TRBD2,TRBV4-1,-,TRBJ2-5,TGCGCCAGCAGCCCCAGCGGGGAAGAGACCCAGTACTTC,CASSPSGEETQYF
TRBD1,TRBV6-1,-,TRBJ2-5,TGTGCCAGCAGTGAAACACAGGGGTTTATGGAGACCCAGTACTTC,CASSETQGFMETQYF
-,TRBV7-9,few,TRBJ1-2,TGTGCCAGCAGCTCCCCTGCCAGGGAGGGGGGCTATGGCTACACCTTC,CASSSPAREGGYGYTF
-,TRBV2,-,TRBJ2-2,TGTGCCAGCAGTCCCAGGGGCTCCACCGGGGAGCTGTTTTTT,CASSPRGSTGELFF
TRBD1,TRBV6-5,-,TRBJ2-2,TGTGCCAGTACTGAGGGGACAGGGAACACCGGGGAGCTGTTTTTT,CASTEGTGNTGELFF
-,TRBV2,-,TRBJ2-7,TGTGCCAGCAGTGAAGGTGCAGTGGCCCTCTACGAGCAGTACTTC,CASSEGAVALYEQYF
TRBD2,TRBV30,once,TRBJ2-7,TGTGCCTGGAAACTAGCGGGAGTTTTTTCCGAGCAGTACTTC,CAWKLAGVFSEQYF
TRBD1,TRBV30,-,TRBJ1-6,TGTGCCTGGAGTCTTGGACAGGGGGTGAATTCACCCCTCCACTTT,CAWSLGQGVNSPLHF
TRBD1,TRBV13,-,TRBJ1-6,TGTGCCAGCAGCTTAGTGGGACAGGGCCATTCACCCCTCCACTTT,CASSLVGQGHSPLHF
TRBD1,TRBV28,-,TRBJ2-7,TGTGCCAGCAGTGACAGGGGGAGGGAGCAGTACTTC,CASSDRGREQYF
TRBD2,TRBV6-2/TRBV6-3,-,TRBJ2-3,TGTGCCAGCAGTTACTACGGACTAGCGGGGGCCACCACAGATACGCAGTATTTT,CASSYYGLAGATTDTQYF
-,TRBV6-1,-,TRBJ1-5,TGTGCCAGCAGTGAAGTTGGGAACCGGGACACCATTTCGAGGGGCAATCAGCCCCAGCATTTT,CASSEVGNRDTISRGNQPQHF
TRBD1,TRBV19,-,TRBJ1-2,TGTGCCAGTAGTATATTGGGCCAGGGGGAGCATGGCTACACCTTC,CASSILGQGEHGYTF
-,TRBV27,-,TRBJ1-2,TGTGCCAGCAGGGCAGGGTTAGGCTATGGCTACACCTTC,CASRAGLGYGYTF
TRBD2,TRBV18,-,TRBJ2-7,TGTGCCAGCTCACCACCGTCCCGGGGGGAGTACGAGCAGTACTTC,CASSPPSRGEYEQYF
-,TRBV5-4,once,TRBJ2-2,TGTGCCAGCAGCTTCGGGGTCAGCCCGAACACCGGGGAGCTGTTTTTT,CASSFGVSPNTGELFF
TRBD1,TRBV3-1/TRBV3-2,once,TRBJ1-6,TGTGCCAGCAGCCAAGCCGCCTCCGCAGGGGGCCCTGCTTCACCCCTCCACTTT,CASSQAASAGGPASPLHF
-,TRBV29-1,-,TRBJ1-2,TGCACCTGCCACGACAGTCGCGGCTACACCTTC,CTCHDSRGYTF
TRBD1,TRBV11-2,-,TRBJ1-6,TGTGCCAGCAGTAGGACAGGGGGAAATTCACCCCTCCACTTT,CASSRTGGNSPLHF
TRBD2,TRBV7-8,few,TRBJ2-5,TGTGCCAGCAGCTTACTGATACCGGGACTAGCGGGAGTCGGGAAAGAGACCCAGTACTTC,CASSLLIPGLAGVGKETQYF
TRBD2,TRBV6-2/TRBV6-3,once,TRBJ2-3,TGTGCCAGCAGTTACCCCGGACTAGCAGATACGCAGTATTTT,CASSYPGLADTQYF
-,TRBV6-1,-,TRBJ1-1,TGTGCCAGCAGTGATGAGGGGGGGACTGGGAGTACTGAAGCTTTCTTT,CASSDEGGTGSTEAFF
-,TRBV24-1,-,TRBJ1-2,TGTGCCACCAGTGATTCCCCGGTGAACTATGGCTACACCTTC,CATSDSPVNYGYTF
-,TRBV14,-,TRBJ2-7,TGTGCCAGCAGCCCGGGCGGCGGGTCCTCCTACGAGCAGTACTTC,CASSPGGGSSYEQYF
TRBD1,TRBV4-1,-,TRBJ1-1,TGCGCCAGCAGCCTAGGGACAGGGGGCAACACTGAAGCTTTCTTT,CASSLGTGGNTEAFF
TRBD1,TRBV7-8,-,TRBJ1-2,TGTGCCAGCGGAACCGGGACAGCAAGCATCTATGGCTACACCTTC,CASGTGTASIYGYTF
TRBD2,TRBV9,-,TRBJ2-3,TGTGCCAGCAGCCCCACCGGGACTAGCGGGAGAGATACGCAGTATTTT,CASSPTGTSGRDTQYF
TRBD1,TRBV5-6,-,TRBJ1-6,TGTGCCAGCAGCTTGGGGACAGGGGTGTCACCCCTCCACTTT,CASSLGTGVSPLHF
TRBD2,TRBV3-1/TRBV3-2,-,TRBJ2-1,TGTGCCAGCAGCCTGTTACTAGCGGGAGGGGCTGAGCAGTTCTTC,CASSLLLAGGAEQFF
-,TRBV30,-,TRBJ1-6,TGTGCCTGGGGCAGGGAATATAATTCACCCCTCCACTTT,CAWGREYNSPLHF
TRBD1,TRBV6-1,-,TRBJ1-2,TGTGCCAGCAGTGAAGGGGGGGACAGGCACTATGGCTACACCTTC,CASSEGGDRHYGYTF
-,TRBV28,once,TRBJ1-1,TGTGCCAGCGGCTATTTGGGGGCGTTCATGAACACTGAAGCTTTCTTT,CASGYLGAFMNTEAFF